The 21 T cell receptor beta chains below come from one sample, sequenced in a study of T cell responses to AZD1222 COVID-19 vaccine. Here immunoSEQ multiplex PCR was the method, and the copy in TCRdb shows in-frame clones only, minus some. The sample includes under 150,000 clones, roughly 86% of them seen just once. Specimen: peripheral blood, collected 28 days after the second AZD1222 dose. The source of these receptors is an adult who received the AZD1222 COVID-19 vaccine.

The CDR3 is CASSLAGGTDTQYF. In DNA form, the CDR3 reads TGTGCCAGCAGTTTAGCGGGGGGCACAGATACGCAGTATTTT. This chain connects TRBV6-5 to TRBJ2-3; TRBD2 aligns across 9 bases. V lost 4 bases, J lost 1 base, and 0 bases stayed unmatched. CDR1 is MNHEY and CDR2 is SVGAGI in the germline V gene. The CDR3 spans 14 residues.

The chain recombines TRBV18 with TRBJ1-2; D gene unclear. Germline CDR1 reads KGHSH; CDR2 reads LQKENI. The CDR3 loop spans 16 amino acids. Trimming cost V 3 bases and J 5 bases, with 19 bases left between them. CDR3 sequence: CASSPYQDPEGYGYTF. CDR3 sequence (DNA): TGTGCCAGCTCACCTTACCAGGACCCTGAAGGGTATGGCTACACCTTC.

V usage is TRBV5-6 and J usage is TRBJ1-2; D uncertain. Germline CDR1 and CDR2: SGHDT and YYEEEE. Trimming took off 0 bases at V and 3 bases at J, with 12 bases between the two ends. The CDR3 has 15 residues. CDR3: CASSLARQVHYGYTF. The CDR3 nucleotides are TGTGCCAGCAGCTTGGCCAGGCAGGTTCACTATGGCTACACCTTC.

A few counts support this clone. The chain has TRBV28 and TRBJ1-5; 7 bases map to TRBD1. The CDR3 has 15 amino acids. The ends lost 5 bases at V and 4 bases at J; junction bases unmatched: 8. Germline CDR1 and CDR2: MDHEN and SYDVKM. The chain's CDR3 is CASSLGGQKNQPQHF. The CDR3, as DNA: TGTGCCAGCAGTCTGGGGGGACAGAAGAATCAGCCCCAGCATTTT. Full variable domain (missing parts from reference TRBV28 and TRBJ1-5): DVKVTQSSRYLVKRTGEKVFLECVQDMDHENMFWYRQDPGLGLRLIYFSYDVKMKEKGDIPEGYSVSREKKERFSLILESASTNQTSMYLCASSLGGQKNQPQHFGDGTRLSIL.

The chain joins TRBV5-4 to TRBJ2-5; D ambiguous. Germline values: CDR1 SGHNT, CDR2 YYREEE (reference sequence). Trimming left V 2 bases short and J 4 bases short, with 9 bases between. The CDR3 has 13 amino acids. As DNA, the CDR3 is TGTGCCAGCAGCTTTGGTGCGCGAGAGACCCAGTACTTC. It translates to CASSFGARETQYF.

In DNA form, the CDR3 reads TGTGCCAGTAGTTCCCCAGCCTTCCGTAATGAAAAACTGTTTTTT. It translates to CASSSPAFRNEKLFF. This chain links TRBV19 with TRBJ1-4, with D uncertain. Germline V gene data show CDR1 as LNHDA and CDR2 as SQIVND (reference sequence). This CDR3 is 15 amino acids long. V lost 5 bases, J lost 4 bases, and 14 bases lay in between.

V usage is TRBV7-9 and J usage is TRBJ2-1, with 10 bases lining up with TRBD2. The germline V gene encodes CDR1 SEHNR and CDR2 FQNEAQ (reference sequence). The CDR3 sequence is 17 residues long. Unmatched junction bases numbered 9, after V lost 5 bases and J lost 2 bases. Written as DNA, the CDR3 is TGTGCCAGCAGCCTAATCTCTAGCGGGAGTGCCTACAATGAGCAGTTCTTC. It codes for CASSLISSGSAYNEQFF.

J is TRBJ1-1 and V is TRBV12-3 or TRBV12-4, with D unclear. V was clipped by 3 bases and J by 3 bases, with 8 bases between them. This CDR3 has 13 residues. This chain's CDR3 is CASSFNVDTEAFF. In DNA form, the CDR3 reads TGTGCCAGCAGTTTTAACGTCGACACTGAAGCTTTCTTT.

A single count supports this clone. The chain couples TRBV10-3 to TRBJ1-2, with TRBD1 matching over 8 bases. Unmatched junction bases numbered 2, after V lost 4 bases and J lost 10 bases. The CDR3 is 11 residues long. From germline, CDR1 is ENHRY and CDR2 SYGVKD. This CDR3 is CAISGTGPYTF. The DNA of the CDR3 is TGTGCCATCAGTGGGACAGGGCCCTACACCTTC.

The rearrangement uses TRBV27 and TRBJ2-5; a possible D gene is TRBD2 (6 bases). This CDR3 contains 13 residues. The V end lost 9 bases, the J end lost 1 base, and 12 bases lay between the germline ends. Germline V lookup: CDR1 MNHEY, CDR2 SMNVEV (reference sequence). The CDR3 DNA is TGTGCCAGTAAAAGCGGGCGCCAAGAGACCCAGTACTTC. It translates to CASKSGRQETQYF.

The CDR3 region is CASSVGLTYNEQFF. In DNA, the CDR3 is TGTGCCAGCAGTGTAGGGTTAACCTACAATGAGCAGTTCTTC. V and J are TRBV2 and TRBJ2-1; no definite D call. CDR3 length: 14 amino acids. The germline CDR1 and CDR2 sequences are SNHLY and FYNNEI. V was trimmed by 4 bases and J by 2 bases, leaving 9 bases between them.

The chain uses TRBV5-1 and TRBJ2-7; 9 bases match TRBD1. The V segment lost 4 bases and the J segment 3 bases; nucleotides outside the gene matches: 8. The V gene's germline CDR1 is SGHRS and CDR2 YFSETQ. This CDR3 has 15 residues. Here the CDR3 DNA reads TGCGCCAGCAGCGGCCGGGGACAGGGTTTCTACGAGCAGTACTTC. This encodes CASSGRGQGFYEQYF. Based on the CDR3 plus reference TRBV5-1 and TRBJ2-7, the full variable domain is KAGVTQTPRYLIKTRGQQVTLSCSPISGHRSVSWYQQTPGQGLQFLFEYFSETQRNKGNFPGRFSGRQFSNSRSEMNVSTLELGDSALYLCASSGRGQGFYEQYFGPGTRLTVT.

The chain employs TRBV5-1 and TRBJ2-3, with no clear D. The germline gives CDR1 SGHRS, CDR2 YFSETQ. Trimming took off 6 bases at V and 2 bases at J, with 7 bases between the two ends. The length of the CDR3 is 12 residues. CDR3 region: CASTANTDTQYF. CDR3 nucleotides: TGCGCCAGCACCGCGAACACAGATACGCAGTATTTT.

J is TRBJ2-5 and V is TRBV5-5; 12 nucleotides agree with TRBD2. With 4 bases clipped from V and 4 bases from J, the junction kept 8 bases outside the gene matches. The CDR3 covers 16 residues. Germline V gene sequence: CDR1 SGHKS, CDR2 YYEKEE (reference sequence). CDR3 residues: CASSIRLAGGGETQYF. The CDR3 bases are TGTGCCAGCAGCATTCGCCTAGCGGGAGGGGGAGAGACCCAGTACTTC.

A few counts support this clone. V and J are TRBV6-5 and TRBJ1-1, with 7 bases fitting TRBD1. CDR1 and CDR2 (germline): MNHEY, SVGAGI. V shed 3 bases and J 8 bases; nucleotides not matched to a gene: 6. This CDR3 has 13 amino acids. CDR3 region: CASSYSQGVEAFF. As DNA, the CDR3 is TGTGCCAGCAGTTATAGTCAGGGGGTGGAAGCTTTCTTT.

The rearrangement links TRBV10-3 to TRBJ2-5, with 10 bases fitting TRBD2. The CDR3 is made up of 15 amino acids. Germline assignment: CDR1 ENHRY and CDR2 SYGVKD. After removal of 3 bases from V and 4 bases from J, the junction contained 5 bases not matched to a gene. DNA for the CDR3: TGTGCCATCAGTGAAGGAGCGGGGGGGCTAGAGACCCAGTACTTC. Encoded protein: CAISEGAGGLETQYF.

The chain couples TRBV7-2 to TRBJ1-5; perhaps TRBD1 as D (6 bases). There are 16 residues in the CDR3. Germline V gene sequence: CDR1 SGHTA, CDR2 FQGNSA. Trimming pared 3 bases from V and 3 bases from J, leaving 15 bases between. This chain's CDR3 is CASSFGGGGLNQPQHF. The CDR3 bases are TGTGCCAGCAGCTTTGGGGGCGGCGGCCTCAATCAGCCCCAGCATTTT.

This clone showed up just once. The V and J genes are TRBV9 and TRBJ2-2; TRBD1 is a possible D gene (6 bases). Trimming pared 3 bases from V and 7 bases from J, leaving 16 bases between. This CDR3 has 15 residues. CDR1 and CDR2 (germline): SGDLS, YYNGEE. This chain's CDR3 is CASSESGTSLGELFF. The CDR3 DNA reads as TGTGCCAGCAGCGAATCCGGGACATCTCTCGGGGAGCTGTTTTTT.

The chain combines TRBV5-6 with TRBJ1-4; weak D call: TRBD1 (6 bases). The CDR3 is 16 amino acids. Germline CDR1 and CDR2: SGHDT and YYEEEE. V was shortened by 0 bases and J by 8 bases, with 17 bases between the two germline ends. The CDR3 nucleotides read TGTGCCAGCAGCTTGGTCGGGGGGCAGGATGAGGAAAAACTGTTTTTT. It yields the protein CASSLVGGQDEEKLFF.

The V call is TRBV11-3, the J call TRBJ1-1; D is unresolved. V lost 0 bases and J lost 4, with 9 bases in between. This CDR3 has 14 residues. Germline CDR1 is SGHNT and CDR2 is YENEEA. CDR3 amino acids: CASSLEGAGTEAFF. The DNA of the CDR3 is TGTGCCAGCAGCTTAGAAGGAGCAGGCACTGAAGCTTTCTTT.

The chain has TRBV18 and TRBJ1-2, with D unclear. CDR3 length equals 14 residues. The germline V gene encodes CDR1 KGHSH and CDR2 LQKENI. V was pared by 3 bases and J by 0 bases, with 8 bases between. The CDR3 spells CASSPGGANYGYTF. The DNA of the CDR3 is TGTGCCAGCTCACCTGGCGGAGCTAACTATGGCTACACCTTC.